The present TCR beta chain was sequenced within a study of blood T cell repertoires in COVID-19. Overall study context: From the United States, Italy and Spain came samples of acute and convalescent COVID-19. Sources were T cells, B-cell-depleted T cells, or PBMCs; the material itself was cDNA or gDNA.

How the authors handled the data: Amplification with reference gene primers provided the estimates of nucleated cell counts. Clones were read by immunoSEQ multiplex PCR, and TCRdb kept only the in-frame ones, dropping some. The V and J calls and clone size are taken from that table; D and trimming were inferred from the DNA. The sample carries fewer than 45,000 clones, 65% to 80% recorded once. After removal of 4 bases from V and 5 bases from J, the junction contained 8 bases not matched to a gene. This CDR3 comprises 15 residues. The germline CDR1 and CDR2 sequences are GTSNPN and SVGIG (reference sequence).

This receptor was identified in a man in his fifties or sixties with active COVID-19. Sequencing used peripheral blood. The chain joins TRBV30 to TRBJ2-1, with TRBD2 matching over 10 bases. CDR3 loop: CAWNPSGRVNNEQFF. CDR3 in DNA: TGTGCCTGGAACCCCAGCGGGAGGGTAAACAATGAGCAGTTCTTC.